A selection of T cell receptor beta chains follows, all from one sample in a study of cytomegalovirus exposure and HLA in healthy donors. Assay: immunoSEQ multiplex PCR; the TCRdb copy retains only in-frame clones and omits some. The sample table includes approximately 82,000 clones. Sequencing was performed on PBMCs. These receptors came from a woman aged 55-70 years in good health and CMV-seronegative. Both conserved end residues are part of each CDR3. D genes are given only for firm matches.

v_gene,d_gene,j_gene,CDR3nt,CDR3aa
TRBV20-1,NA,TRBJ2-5,TGCAGTTTGCAGGGTAGGGAGGCCCAGTACTTC,CSLQGREAQYF
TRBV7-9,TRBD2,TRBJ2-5,TGTGCCAGCAGCTTAGGTACTAGCGGGAGTGGAGAGACCCAGTACTTC,CASSLGTSGSGETQYF
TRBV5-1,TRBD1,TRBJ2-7,TGCGCCAGCAGCACCGTCCCGGGACAGGGCTCCTACGAGCAGTACTTC,CASSTVPGQGSYEQYF
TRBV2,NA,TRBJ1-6,TGTGCCAGCAACGGGTATAATTCACCCCTCCACTTT,CASNGYNSPLHF
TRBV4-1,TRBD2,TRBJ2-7,TGCGCCAGCAGCACCCGGACTAGCGGGAGCTCCTACGAGCAGTACTTC,CASSTRTSGSSYEQYF
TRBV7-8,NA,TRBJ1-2,TGTGCCAGCAGCTTACTTCGGTCTAACTATGGCTACACCTTC,CASSLLRSNYGYTF
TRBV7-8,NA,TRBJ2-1,TGTGCCAGCAGCTTACCCCAGGAATACAATGAGCAGTTCTTC,CASSLPQEYNEQFF
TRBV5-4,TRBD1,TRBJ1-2,TGTGCCAGCAGCTTGGGGCGTCGGACAGGGAAGTATGGCTACACCTTC,CASSLGRRTGKYGYTF
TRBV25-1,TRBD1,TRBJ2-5,TGTGCCAGCAGTACCCTCAAGGGGGCCCGGGAGACCCAGTACTTC,CASSTLKGARETQYF
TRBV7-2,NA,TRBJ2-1,TGTGCCAGCAGCTTAGGCGTAAGCTCCTACAATGAGCAGTTCTTC,CASSLGVSSYNEQFF
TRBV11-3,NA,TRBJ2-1,TGTGCCAGCAGCCCCAGGGATGAGCAGTTCTTC,CASSPRDEQFF
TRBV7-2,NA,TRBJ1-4,TGTGCCAGCAGCACCCAGGGGTATAACGAAAAACTGTTTTTT,CASSTQGYNEKLFF
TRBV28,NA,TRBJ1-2,TGTGCCAGCAGTAGGCCGAGAGGGACGGCGGGGGGTGGCTACACCTTC,CASSRPRGTAGGGYTF
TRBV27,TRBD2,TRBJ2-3,TGTGCCAGCAGTTTATTGAATCCAAAGGGACTAGCTTGGGATACGCAGTATTTT,CASSLLNPKGLAWDTQYF
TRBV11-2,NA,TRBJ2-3,TGTGCCAGCAGCTTAGATACGTGGGCGACAGATACGCAGTATTTT,CASSLDTWATDTQYF
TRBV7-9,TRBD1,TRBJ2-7,TGTGCCAGCAGCCCCGGGACAGTCTACGAGCAGTACTTC,CASSPGTVYEQYF
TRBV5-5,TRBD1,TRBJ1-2,TGTGCCAGCAGCTTGGCGGGACAGGGGGCGAGGGGTGGCTACACCTTC,CASSLAGQGARGGYTF
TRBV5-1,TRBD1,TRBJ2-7,TGCGCCAGCAGCACGGGACAGGTAGCCTACGAGCAGTACTTC,CASSTGQVAYEQYF
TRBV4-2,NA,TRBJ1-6,TGTGCCAGCAGCCAAGATTACAGTCGAAATTCACCCCTCCACTTT,CASSQDYSRNSPLHF
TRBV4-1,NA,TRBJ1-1,TGCGCCAGCAGCCAAGGGGGCATGGTGGGCGACACTGAAGCTTTCTTT,CASSQGGMVGDTEAFF
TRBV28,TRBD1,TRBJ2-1,TGTGCCAGCAGTTTCACCGGACAGGGGGCGAATGAGCAGTTCTTC,CASSFTGQGANEQFF
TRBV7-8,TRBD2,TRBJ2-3,TGTGCCAGCAGCAGGAGACTAGCGGGAAACACAAATACGCAGTATTTT,CASSRRLAGNTNTQYF
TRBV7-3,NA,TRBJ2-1,TGTGCCAGCAGCTTTAGGGGGTCCAATGAGCAGTTCTTC,CASSFRGSNEQFF
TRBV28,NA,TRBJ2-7,TGTGCCAGCAGCCCCCCCGGGGGAAATTACGAGCAGTACTTC,CASSPPGGNYEQYF